Sequencing of this T cell receptor (beta chain) was carried out in a study of cytomegalovirus exposure and HLA in healthy donors (dated by TCRdb to about 2017). At the level of the whole study: An earlier analysis of 587 of the donors reported about 280 Gb of sequence data and around 120 million unique TCR beta sequences obtained from about 180 million T cells. To decide whether each TCR beta V gene segment behaved as functional or pseudogenic, an earlier analysis of several hundred of the donors relied on high-throughput TCR beta sequencing. Across 398 genotyped donors of the cohort, an average of about 240,000 unique TCR beta nucleotide sequences per donor were sequenced, and approximately 17% of those sequences were non-productive. An early release that covered around 590 HLA-typed donors contained approximately 290 gigabases of sequencing data and tens of millions of unique TCR sequences. A later genetic analysis took genome-wide SNP genotypes for about 55% of the 666 donors and used that subset as a discovery cohort. In addition to the first cohort of 650 to 750 subjects, a separate validation cohort of 120 different subjects was used. About 5 DR-DQ haplotypes were handled as single units for association and clustering, since linkage in the cohort was strong. The study aimed to test whether signatures of past pathogen exposure could be identified by cataloging public T cell receptors. The T cell repertoires of 670 or so subjects were profiled by immunosequencing and related to cytomegalovirus serostatus. Rather than drawing on any new phenotypic data, the later analysis identified candidate immune exposures from TCR beta sequences and the way those sequences occurred across donors. In a later analysis, previously published TCR beta repertoires from several hundred donors were re-analyzed and high-resolution HLA genotyping was added so that TCR occurrence patterns could be studied. The number of typed donors differed by locus: roughly 629-630 for A, B, C, DRB1 and DQB1; some 500 for DQA1; 606 for DPA1; and roughly 490 for DPB1. Donor age, sex, ethnicity and CMV serostatus were collected together with the repertoire data. The genetic ancestry cluster associated with self-reported Caucasian donors included roughly four fifths of the 300 to 400 genotyped donors. To predict cytomegalovirus infection status, the study brought together high-throughput TCR immunosequencing, statistical association of individual TCRs with disease status, and machine learning. Both class I and class II loci were covered by HLA typing, at four-digit resolution. All discovery cohort repertoires had been generated using a single sequencing platform.

Receptors were amplified or captured by the immunoSEQ multiplex PCR assay. A mixture of 60 forward primers for TCR Vbeta segments and 13 reverse primers for TCR Jbeta segments was used in the multiplex PCR. The CDR3 region of rearranged TCR beta genes was amplified from genomic DNA by a multiplex PCR assay. On the Illumina HiSeq System, the amplified TCR beta libraries were sequenced as 87-base-pair reads. From the authors' description of their analysis: Across the roughly 670 repertoires, a later analysis counted some 81 million unique TCR beta chains, 9.5 million to 12 million of which were shared by at least two donors. To remove PCR and sequencing errors, raw reads were error-corrected and collapsed into unique sequences using a nearest-neighbor algorithm that merged closely related sequences. CDR3 sequences were aligned to IMGT reference sequences to assign V, D and J gene segments. For a sequence to be retained, a match of at least six nucleotides to both a V gene segment and a J gene segment was required. A rearrangement was called productive if the CDR3 had no stop codons and remained in frame with V and J, and every other rearrangement was called non-productive. Following IMGT convention, CDR3 was defined as the stretch from the second conserved V-encoded cysteine to the conserved J-encoded phenylalanine. The earlier analysis of 550 to 650 of the donors excluded any sequence lacking an unambiguous match to a single V gene segment. An earlier analysis of 587 of the donors called V segments functional above 56.7% productive rearrangements and segregating when the between-donor standard deviation exceeded 5%. A statistical classification framework was developed to diagnose cytomegalovirus status using the catalog of TCR beta chain sequences. In a later analysis, V and J genes were assigned by comparing TCR nucleotide sequences against IMGT/GENE-DB human TR gene sequences. A later analysis assigned CDR3 sequences and most-parsimonious VDJ recombination scenarios with the TCRdist pipeline. A later analysis defined each TCR beta chain by its CDR3 amino acid sequence plus V-gene family, and excluded reads lacking a unique V-gene family. As a way to deal with suspected cross-contamination and a sequencing artifact, a later analysis dropped roughly 600 nucleotide sequences that were highly shared and had low generation probability. In a later analysis, a clonal expansion index for each public chain was calculated from normalized within-repertoire ranks of inferred template counts. In a later analysis, generation probabilities were computed using a VDJ recombination model fitted to out-of-frame rearrangements, and the results were checked against IGoR. A later analysis scored TCR-TCR, TCR-HLA and TCR-CMV co-occurrence with hypergeometric tests, applying a repertoire-size bias correction to TCR pairs. To estimate false discovery rates, a later analysis permuted the HLA or CMV assignments 20 times. A later analysis grouped co-occurring TCRs with DBSCAN, adding TCRdist sequence similarity when clustering within HLA-allele-positive subsets. Repertoires with fewer than 30,000 or more than 120,000 public chains, plus five repertoires with anomalous nucleotide sharing, were excluded from co-occurrence clustering. Not all clones reach the TCRdb copy of this immuneACCESS table, which keeps in-frame sequences only. Checked studies attribute under half of the gap to unresolved V genes and leave the rest unexplained. V and J calls and clone size follow that table, whereas D and trimming were derived from the DNA. In this sample the table shows around 62,000 clones, more than 70% of which occur a single time. 9.7% of the sample rests with the top ten.

The paper's findings and limits, for the study overall: It was suggested by the authors that the approach could potentially be generalized to other disease states and immunological phenotypes. According to a later analysis, most CMV-associated TCR beta chains appeared to be HLA-restricted, and the HLA associations seemed to be driven largely by CMV exposure. Only TCR beta chains were sequenced in this cohort, and the absence of alpha or paired-chain data limited detectable features. A further reported finding was that TCR beta sequences accurately predicted the HLA-A and HLA-B alleles for most subjects in the first cohort. Roughly uniform sequencing depth across donors was assumed in presence/absence analyses, although this assumption may not hold. CMV serostatus was the only immune exposure information available for the cohort. In a later analysis, 16,951 TCR beta sequences were associated with specific HLA alleles at a false discovery rate of 0.05. A later analysis found that HLA-associated TCR beta chains were more clonally expanded and had lower generation probabilities than equally common non-associated chains. In a later analysis, the rate of TCR association differed among HLA loci, with DRB1 alleles having the most associated TCRs and HLA-C alleles having the fewest. The study gave a list of about 150 TCR beta chains associated with cytomegalovirus. The earlier analysis of almost 600 of the donors excluded around 17 rarely observed V segments, including chromosome 9 orphons, because counts were too low. In vitro tests confirmed that a few of the cytomegalovirus-associated TCR beta chains recognize cytomegalovirus antigens. Because HLA typing was missing for some donors at each locus, association tests included only the typed subset. In an earlier analysis of over 550 of the donors, most TCR beta V segments were observed in productive rearrangements about 87% or about 30% of the time, broadly matching IMGT annotations. Correlated functional status among segregating V segments might reflect linkage disequilibrium, but an unknown experimental factor could not be ruled out. While some public TCRs were present in many individuals, most TCR sequences turned up only very rarely across donors. In a later analysis, several top co-occurrence clusters were reported to appear linked to parvovirus B19, influenza, CMV and Epstein-Barr virus. The 87-base-pair reads could not distinguish some IMGT-functional V segments, including TRBV6-2 and TRBV6-3, so those segments were excluded. Compared with the roughly 720-donor mean, donors in an Asian-associated ancestry cluster had fewer N-insertions in productive TCRs, according to a later genetic analysis. A cluster of highly shared sequence variants was judged likely to be a technical artifact of the sequencing pipeline. In a later genetic analysis, a missense DCLRE1C variant was associated with V-gene and J-gene trimming of TCR beta chains, and the association was replicated in an independent cohort. Cytomegalovirus status was reported to be diagnosed by the classifier with high specificity and sensitivity in both the original and validation cohorts. When HLA alleles, especially DR and DQ, strongly co-occurred, attributing TCR associations to individual alleles was difficult.

Per the germline V gene, KGHSH is the CDR1 and LQKENI is the CDR2. Germline trimming amounts to 6 bases on V and 3 bases on J, with 8 as the count of junction bases outside the gene matches. The CDR3 numbers 15 residues from cysteine through phenylalanine. Only CDR3 DNA remains: 45 bases, in frame from the first base. The cohort was made up of roughly 670 healthy bone marrow donors. All cohort members were sampled while nominally healthy, although unrecorded immune exposures were likely present. The donor tested CMV seronegative, placing the donor among the approximately 360 seronegative members of the cohort. Every donor gave a peripheral blood sample, and the peripheral blood mononuclear cells from that sample were used for TCR beta sequencing. The Qiagen DNeasy Blood Extraction Kit was used to extract genomic DNA from the blood cell samples. Of note for this clone: There is no known antigen for this receptor. Base qualities are not provided; no much larger clone lies one nucleotide away.

Sequenced input: PBMCs. The sequence was obtained from a man aged 40-50 years in good health and CMV-seronegative. The sequence joins TRBV18 to TRBJ1-5, with 7 bases in between that match TRBD1. Read as DNA, the sequence is TGTGCCAGCTCGCAGGGACAGATTAACAATCAGCCCCAGCATTTT. Its amino acids are CASSQGQINNQPQHF.